The 5 T cell receptor beta chains presented below share a single source sample, sequenced in a study of naive CD8 T cells in extremely preterm neonates. TCRdb keeps only in-frame clones here, not all; method: immunoSEQ multiplex PCR. The data hold around 5,000 clones, with 95% to 98% observed a single time. Without labor or membrane rupture, elective cesareans at about 35-43 weeks supplied term cord blood. The sample comprised naive CD8+ T cells from cord blood. The source of these receptors is a newborn in good health.

This sequence joins TRBV4-2 and TRBJ1-5, with TRBD1 as a possible D gene (5 bases). The CDR3 spans 15 residues. V lost 0 bases and J lost 4, with 10 bases in between. Germline V gene data show CDR1 as LGHNA and CDR2 as YNFKEQ. CDR3 coding DNA: TGTGCCAGCAGCCAAGAAACAGGCATTAATCAGCCCCAGCATTTT. It encodes CASSQETGINQPQHF.

The chain carries TRBV10-2 and TRBJ2-5, with 7 nucleotides matching TRBD1. Germline CDR1 reads WSHSY; CDR2 reads SAAADI. V dropped 4 bases and J dropped 4; count of bases not matched to a gene: 6. CDR3 length: 14 residues. The CDR3 DNA follows: TGCGCCAGCAGTGGAGGGGGCAGGAGAGAGACCCAGTACTTC. Translated: CASSGGGRRETQYF.

The V and J genes are TRBV2 and TRBJ2-7; TRBD2 matches at 10 bases. The CDR3 loop spans 13 amino acids. Germline values: CDR1 SNHLY, CDR2 FYNNEI. J was trimmed by 0 bases and V by 7 bases; bases with no gene match: 0. The CDR3, as DNA: TGTGCCAGCATAGCGGGAGGCTCCTACGAGCAGTACTTC. This sequence encodes CASIAGGSYEQYF.

This clone was found once. The chain carries TRBV7-9 and TRBJ1-2; 7 bases are shared with TRBD1. The germline gives CDR1 SEHNR, CDR2 FQNEAQ (reference sequence). There are 14 residues in the CDR3. J lost 6 bases, V lost 6 bases, and 10 bases had no gene match. In DNA, the CDR3 is TGTGCCAGCAGTTTGCCCGGGACAGCTAATGGCTACACCTTC. It is translated as CASSLPGTANGYTF.

The chain uses TRBV27 and TRBJ1-3, with D possibly matching TRBD1 (5 bases). The germline V and J ends were trimmed by 5 bases and 2 bases, with 10 bases remaining between them. The length of the CDR3 is 14 residues. The germline gives CDR1 MNHEY, CDR2 SMNVEV (reference sequence). The CDR3 DNA follows: TGTGCCAGCAGTGGAGGGGTAACTGGAAACACCATATATTTT. Its protein is CASSGGVTGNTIYF.